The rows below give T cell receptor beta chains drawn from one sample of a study of blood T cells in healthy people across ages. One entry per CDR3 protein, called by TCRdb with MiXCR from the 5' RACE reads. This table holds some 1,500,000 distinct CDR3 sequences, roughly 43% found once. Material for sequencing was blood. The receptors were sampled from a woman aged 18-29 years in good health. Each CDR3 is given without its conserved first and last residue.

>TRBV11-2
ASSLRLAGKDNEQF
>TRBV5-1
ASSLDGPRQF
>TRBV20-1
SALLQGTYEQY
>TRBV7-2
ASSLLTPASYNEQF
>TRBV27
ASSPPRGFGGETQY
>TRBV6-2/TRBV6-3
ASSYSGHSYSNQPQH
>TRBV27
ASSPGTSGTFNEQY
>TRBV29-1
SVADRTSHGYT
>TRBV25-1
ASSPTTGATEAF
>TRBV11-2
ASSLDLGYSGNTIY
>TRBV20-1
SARNRRYGYT
>TRBV6-5
ASKISRSYNEQF
>TRBV20-1
SSRDRARTGPDVYGYT
>TRBV20-1
SASPWTGGRNTQY
>TRBV12-3/TRBV12-4
ASRTGRFNEQF
>TRBV6-5
ASSYSPTGLSYEQY
>TRBV7-9
ASSLGELQSNYGYT
>TRBV9
ASSGRTLSPDTQY
>TRBV12-3/TRBV12-4
ASSHQAHTDTQY
>TRBV6-1
ASSGTGGFFYGYT
>TRBV27
ASSLASGAYEQY
>TRBV6-6
ASSISRGAYNEQY
>TRBV19
ASSIRTVYTDTQY
>TRBV20-1
SAAPPSSQETQY
>TRBV29-1
SIRYSLYNEQF
>TRBV12-3/TRBV12-4
ASSGQEADQPQH
>TRBV7-8
ASSLHRDRTYEQY
>TRBV29-1
SVEEHRGAGETQY
>TRBV7-2
ASSLALRGSYNEQY